This T cell receptor (beta chain) was sequenced in a study of blood T cell repertoires in COVID-19. The CDR3 length is 14 residues. The V gene's germline CDR1 is MNHEY and CDR2 SVGAGI. Trimming took 6 bases from V and 2 from J; bases not matched to a gene: 4. Profiled with immunoSEQ multiplex PCR; TCRdb holds only in-frame clones, not every one. This table holds some 44,000 clones, about 90% found once. Sample: peripheral blood. The rearrangement joins TRBV6-5 to TRBJ2-7, with TRBD1 matching over 10 bases. The TCR was taken from a man aged 50-59 years with active COVID-19. CDR3 nucleotide sequence: TGTGCCAGCAGGACCGGGACAGGGGCCTACGAGCAGTACTTC. Protein: CASRTGTGAYEQYF.